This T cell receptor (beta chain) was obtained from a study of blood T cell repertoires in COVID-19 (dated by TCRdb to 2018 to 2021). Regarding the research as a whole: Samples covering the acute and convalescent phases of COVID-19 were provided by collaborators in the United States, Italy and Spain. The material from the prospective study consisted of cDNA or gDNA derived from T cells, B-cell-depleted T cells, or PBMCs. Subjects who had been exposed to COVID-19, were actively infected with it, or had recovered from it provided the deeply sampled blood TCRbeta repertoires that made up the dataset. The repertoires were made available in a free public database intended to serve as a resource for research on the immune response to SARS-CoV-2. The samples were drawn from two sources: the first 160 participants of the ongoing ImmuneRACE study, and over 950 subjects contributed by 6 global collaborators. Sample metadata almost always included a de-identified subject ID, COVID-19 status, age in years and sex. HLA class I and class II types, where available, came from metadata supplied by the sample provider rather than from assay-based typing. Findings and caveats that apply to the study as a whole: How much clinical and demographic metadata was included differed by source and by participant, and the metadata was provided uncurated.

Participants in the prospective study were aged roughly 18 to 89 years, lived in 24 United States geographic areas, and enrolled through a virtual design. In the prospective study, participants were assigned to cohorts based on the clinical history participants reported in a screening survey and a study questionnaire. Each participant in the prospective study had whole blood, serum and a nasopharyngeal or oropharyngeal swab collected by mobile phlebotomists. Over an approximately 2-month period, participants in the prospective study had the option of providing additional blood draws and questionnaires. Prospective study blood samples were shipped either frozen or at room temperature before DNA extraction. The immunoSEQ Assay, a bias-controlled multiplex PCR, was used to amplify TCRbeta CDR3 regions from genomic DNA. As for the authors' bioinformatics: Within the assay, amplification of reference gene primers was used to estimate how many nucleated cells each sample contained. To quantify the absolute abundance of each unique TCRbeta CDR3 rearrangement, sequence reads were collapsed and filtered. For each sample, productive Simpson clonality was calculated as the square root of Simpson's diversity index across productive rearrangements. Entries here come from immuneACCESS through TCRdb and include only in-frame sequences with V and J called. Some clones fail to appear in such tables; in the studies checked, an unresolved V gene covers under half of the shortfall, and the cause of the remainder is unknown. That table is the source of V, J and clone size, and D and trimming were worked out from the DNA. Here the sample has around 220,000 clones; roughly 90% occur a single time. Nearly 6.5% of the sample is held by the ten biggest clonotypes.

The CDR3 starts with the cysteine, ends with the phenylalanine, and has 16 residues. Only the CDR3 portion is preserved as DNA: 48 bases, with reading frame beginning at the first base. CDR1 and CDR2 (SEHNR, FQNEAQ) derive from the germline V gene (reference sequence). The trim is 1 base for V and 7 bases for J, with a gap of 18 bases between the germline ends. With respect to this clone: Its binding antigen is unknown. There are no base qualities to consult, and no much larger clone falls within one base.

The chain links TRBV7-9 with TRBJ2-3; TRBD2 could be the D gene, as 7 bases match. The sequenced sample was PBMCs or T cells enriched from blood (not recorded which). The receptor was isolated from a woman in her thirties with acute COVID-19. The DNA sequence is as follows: TGTGCCAGCAGCTTAGAAGGGGGAGGGCGGCGGTATACGCAGTATTTT. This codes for CASSLEGGGRRYTQYF.